Below, 27 T cell receptor beta chains from the same sample are listed, as sequenced in a study of CD8 T cell repertoires and HIV-1 epitope variants. Sequencing used immunoSEQ multiplex PCR; TCRdb keeps in-frame clones, though not all of them. This repertoire shows approximately 4,000 clones, about 61% found once; its top ten account for roughly 37%. These receptors lack a known antigen. Sequencing was carried out using cultured CD8+ T cells derived from PBMCs. Every receptor here comes from a male donor with HIV.

V is TRBV7-9 and J is TRBJ1-5; D gene ambiguous. The V gene lost 1 base and the J gene lost 7 bases, with 5 bases spanning the gap. This CDR3 contains 12 residues. Germline V gene lookup returns CDR1 SEHNR and CDR2 FQNEAQ (reference sequence). In DNA form, the CDR3 reads TGTGCCAGCAGCTTAGGTCACCAGCCCCAGCATTTT. It codes for CASSLGHQPQHF.

V gene TRBV20-1 combines with J gene TRBJ1-1, with no clear D. The germline V gene has CDR1 DFQATT and CDR2 SNEGSKA (reference sequence). V shed 6 bases and J shed 3 bases, with 8 bases lying between them. The CDR3 spans 11 residues. This CDR3 reads CSAGRDTEAFF. The DNA of the CDR3 is TGCAGTGCCGGAAGGGACACTGAAGCTTTCTTT.

This clone was counted between two and nine times. The rearrangement links TRBV7-2 to TRBJ2-3; TRBD2 matches 16 bases. The length of the CDR3 is 17 residues. The V segment lost 3 bases and the J segment 2 bases; nucleotides outside the gene matches: 2. Germline CDR1 is SGHTA and CDR2 is FQGNSA. CDR3 nucleotide sequence: TGTGCCAGCAGCTTGGGACTAGCGGGAGGGCCCACAGATACGCAGTATTTT. It is translated as CASSLGLAGGPTDTQYF.

This clone was counted once. The chain couples TRBV19 to TRBJ1-6, with D possibly matching TRBD1 (5 bases). This CDR3 has 13 residues. CDR1 is LNHDA and CDR2 is SQIVND in the germline V gene (reference sequence). V shed 3 bases and J shed 7 bases, with 7 bases lying between them. CDR3 DNA: TGTGCCAGTAGTATGGGGGGGAATTCACCCCTCCACTTT. This codes for CASSMGGNSPLHF.

V usage is TRBV9 and J usage is TRBJ2-2, with D perhaps being TRBD1 or TRBD2 (7 bases each). The V end was cut by 4 bases, the J end by 3 bases, with 10 bases between. The CDR3 is made up of 14 amino acids. CDR1 SGDLS and CDR2 YYNGEE come from the germline V gene. The CDR3, as DNA: TGTGCCAGCAGCTCAGGGGGGGACACCGGGGAGCTGTTTTTT. This translates into CASSSGGDTGELFF.

V and J are TRBV7-9 and TRBJ1-1; a possible D gene is TRBD1 (5 bases). Germline V CDR1 and CDR2: SEHNR, FQNEAQ (reference sequence). This CDR3 is built from 13 residues. V was shortened by 5 bases and J by 1 base, with 8 bases between the two germline ends. The CDR3 bases are TGTGCCAGCAGCATCGACAGGAACACTGAAGCTTTCTTT. Protein product: CASSIDRNTEAFF.

The chain recombines TRBV5-1 with TRBJ2-5; tentatively, D is TRBD1 or TRBD2 (5 bases each). This CDR3 contains 15 residues. The V gene lost 4 bases and the J gene lost 5 bases, with 18 bases spanning the gap. Germline V CDR1 and CDR2: SGHRS, YFSETQ. This CDR3 is CASSEGRSSWETQYF. CDR3 sequence (DNA): TGCGCCAGCAGCGAGGGACGGAGTAGTTGGGAGACCCAGTACTTC. Supplemented by reference TRBV5-1 and TRBJ2-5, the full variable domain reads KAGVTQTPRYLIKTRGQQVTLSCSPISGHRSVSWYQQTPGQGLQFLFEYFSETQRNKGNFPGRFSGRQFSNSRSEMNVSTLELGDSALYLCASSEGRSSWETQYFGPGTRLLVL.

The chain links TRBV10-2 to TRBJ2-2, with 10 bases fitting TRBD1. CDR1 and CDR2 (germline): WSHSY, SAAADI. The CDR3 length is 16 residues. The ends lost 6 bases at V and 6 bases at J; junction bases unmatched: 10. CDR3 residues: CASRPGQGIYPGELFF. DNA for the CDR3: TGCGCCAGCAGACCGGGACAGGGGATATATCCCGGGGAGCTGTTTTTT.

This clone was seen only a few times. The junction differs from germline at one of its ends, possibly a read error. The gene calls are TRBV7-8 and TRBJ2-3; D call uncertain. Germline CDR1 SGHVS, CDR2 FQNEAQ. This CDR3 spans 13 amino acids. CDR3 nucleotide sequence: TGTGCCAGCAGCACCATTGGCACGGATACGCAGTATTTT. It encodes CASSTIGTDTQYF.

V usage is TRBV19 and J usage is TRBJ2-2; no definite D call. CDR1 and CDR2 from the germline V gene are LNHDA and SQIVND (reference sequence). The CDR3 covers 16 residues. Trimming stripped 7 bases from V and 1 base from J, with 16 bases between. The CDR3 sequence: CASIDHLLMNTGELFF. CDR3 in DNA: TGTGCCAGTATCGACCACCTCTTAATGAACACCGGGGAGCTGTTTTTT.

CDR3 amino acids: CASSYSIGGNTEAFF. The CDR3, as DNA: TGTGCCAGCAGTTACTCGATCGGAGGGAACACTGAAGCTTTCTTT. This chain connects TRBV6-5 to TRBJ1-1, with unresolved D. Per the germline V gene, CDR1 is MNHEY and CDR2 is SVGAGI. This CDR3 has 15 residues. V was shortened by 0 bases and J by 1 base, with 9 bases between the two germline ends.

The chain joins TRBV2 to TRBJ2-7; no clear D gene. V dropped 6 bases and J dropped 2 bases, with 11 bases sitting between them. Germline V gene lookup returns CDR1 SNHLY and CDR2 FYNNEI. This CDR3 comprises 13 residues. DNA for the CDR3: TGTGCCAGCAGAGACACGGGCGCCTACGAGCAGTACTTC. This encodes CASRDTGAYEQYF.

This clone was observed a few times. The chain joins TRBV5-1 to TRBJ1-2, with no clear D. The CDR3 has 15 amino acids. Between the trimmed V and J ends, which lost 0 bases and 4 bases, there was a span of 13 bases. The germline gives CDR1 SGHRS, CDR2 YFSETQ. DNA for the CDR3: TGCGCCAGCAGCTTGGGGCCAGAGTCCGCCTATGGCTACACCTTC. It encodes CASSLGPESAYGYTF. The complete variable domain, with remaining parts taken from reference TRBV5-1 and TRBJ1-2, reads KAGVTQTPRYLIKTRGQQVTLSCSPISGHRSVSWYQQTPGQGLQFLFEYFSETQRNKGNFPGRFSGRQFSNSRSEMNVSTLELGDSALYLCASSLGPESAYGYTFGSGTRLTVV.

The rearrangement links TRBV27 to TRBJ1-4, with D possibly being TRBD1 (5 bases). V was trimmed by 6 bases and J by 4 bases, leaving 15 bases between them. Germline CDR1 is MNHEY and CDR2 is SMNVEV (reference sequence). This CDR3 has 15 residues. This CDR3 is CASSRTGTHNEKLFF. The CDR3 DNA is TGTGCCAGCAGCCGTACCGGGACCCATAATGAAAAACTGTTTTTT.

This chain joins TRBV6-1 and TRBJ1-5; the D is unclear. The V and J ends lost 7 bases and 1 base respectively, with 8 bases between them. The CDR3 is 13 residues long. Germline lookup yields CDR1 MNHNS and CDR2 SASEGT. DNA for the CDR3: TGTGCCAGCACTCAGTGGAGCAATCAGCCCCAGCATTTT. Translated, it gives CASTQWSNQPQHF.

The genes are TRBV27 and TRBJ2-1, with 11 bases aligning to TRBD2. After removal of 4 bases from V and 6 bases from J, the junction contained 2 bases not matched to a gene. CDR1 MNHEY and CDR2 SMNVEV come from the germline V gene (reference sequence). This CDR3 is 14 amino acids long. CDR3: CASSYGLAGNEQFF. Here the CDR3 DNA reads TGTGCCAGCAGTTATGGACTAGCGGGCAATGAGCAGTTCTTC.

V is TRBV7-9 and J is TRBJ2-2; tentatively, D is TRBD1 (5 bases). CDR3 size: 16 residues. In germline, CDR1 is SEHNR, CDR2 FQNEAQ (reference sequence). The V gene lost 6 bases and the J gene lost 4 bases, with 18 bases spanning the gap. CDR3 sequence (DNA): TGTGCCAGCAGTTTTACAGGCTCCCGAGGCACCGGGGAGCTGTTTTTT. Residues: CASSFTGSRGTGELFF.

The chain combines TRBV9 with TRBJ2-5, with 9 bases matching TRBD2. The CDR3 loop spans 14 amino acids. The germline gives CDR1 SGDLS, CDR2 YYNGEE. The V gene end was trimmed by 0 bases and the J gene end by 5 bases; junction bases not matched to a gene: 2. DNA of the CDR3: TGTGCCAGCAGCGTAGCTAGCGGGGCGGAGACCCAGTACTTC. This sequence encodes CASSVASGAETQYF.

The sample holds one count of this clone. This chain joins TRBV27 and TRBJ2-1; D may match TRBD1 or TRBD2 (5 bases each). Trimming took off 2 bases at V and 3 bases at J, with 11 bases between the two ends. Germline assignment: CDR1 MNHEY and CDR2 SMNVEV (reference sequence). The CDR3 spans 15 residues. The chain's CDR3 is CASSLGGDNYNEQFF. The DNA of the CDR3 is TGTGCCAGCAGTTTAGGGGGAGATAACTACAATGAGCAGTTCTTC.

The chain joins TRBV7-4 to TRBJ2-7; tentative D call: TRBD2 (6 bases). Deletions cut 2 bases from V and 6 bases from J, with 8 bases between. CDR3 size: 12 residues. Per germline, CDR1 SGHVT and CDR2 SQSDAQ. CDR3 coding DNA: TGTGCCAGCAGCTTACGAGCGGGCGAGCAGTACTTC. It translates to CASSLRAGEQYF.

The chain employs TRBV5-6 and TRBJ2-7; D perhaps matches TRBD1 (5 bases). Trimming took 4 bases from V and 2 from J, leaving 19 bases between them. The germline V gene has CDR1 SGHDT and CDR2 YYEEEE. CDR3 length: 16 amino acids. For the CDR3, the DNA is TGTGCCAGCAGCCACACAGTGGGGCAGTTAACCTACGAGCAGTACTTC. This sequence encodes CASSHTVGQLTYEQYF.

V is TRBV4-2 and J is TRBJ1-5; D unresolved. There are 14 residues in the CDR3. V was shortened by 0 bases and J by 1 base, with 4 bases between the two germline ends. Looked up from germline, CDR1 is LGHNA and CDR2 is YNFKEQ. In nucleotides, the CDR3 is TGTGCCAGCAGCCAAGACAGAAGCAATCAGCCCCAGCATTTT. Translated: CASSQDRSNQPQHF.

The chain recombines TRBV7-2 with TRBJ1-5; D not certain. The CDR3 sequence is 15 residues long. CDR1 and CDR2 from the germline V gene are SGHTA and FQGNSA. V lost 1 base and J lost 2, with 9 bases in between. The CDR3 nucleotides read TGTGCCAGCAGCTTAGTGGACCTTCGCAATCAGCCCCAGCATTTT. It is translated as CASSLVDLRNQPQHF.

The CDR3 sequence is CASSFIQGSNQPQHF. Here the CDR3 DNA reads TGTGCCAGCAGTTTTATTCAGGGTAGCAATCAGCCCCAGCATTTT. This chain uses TRBV28 with TRBJ1-5; tentative D call: TRBD1 (5 bases). The CDR3 loop spans 15 amino acids. The germline V gene encodes CDR1 MDHEN and CDR2 SYDVKM. Trimming cost V 3 bases and J 0 bases, with 9 bases left between them.

This chain joins TRBV7-9 and TRBJ1-1; TRBD1 is a possible D gene (6 bases). This CDR3 has 14 residues. Germline CDR1 and CDR2: SEHNR and FQNEAQ (reference sequence). V was trimmed by 6 bases and J by 1 base, leaving 12 bases between them. The chain's CDR3 is CASRGDKKNTEAFF. As DNA, the CDR3 is TGTGCCAGCAGGGGGGACAAGAAGAACACTGAAGCTTTCTTT.

This clone was observed a handful of times. The J gene is TRBJ2-1, the V gene TRBV5-1, with TRBD1 matching over 8 bases. V gave up 4 bases and J gave up 10 bases; unmatched junction bases: 7. Germline values: CDR1 SGHRS, CDR2 YFSETQ. The CDR3 is made up of 13 amino acids. CDR3 coding DNA: TGCGCCAGCAGCCGTGGGACAGGTAACGAGCAGTTCTTC. Protein: CASSRGTGNEQFF.

The chain carries TRBV5-6 and TRBJ2-1; D gene ambiguous. CDR3 length equals 15 residues. The germline gives CDR1 SGHDT, CDR2 YYEEEE. Trimming left V 4 bases short and J 5 bases short, with 16 bases between. The CDR3 DNA sequence: TGTGCCAGCAGCCACCAGCCGCTAGGTCACAATGAGCAGTTCTTC. Translated: CASSHQPLGHNEQFF.